These 9 T cell receptor beta chains originate from one sample sequenced in a study of lymphopenia after photon versus proton radiotherapy. Assay used: immunoSEQ multiplex PCR; TCRdb lists only in-frame clones, some missing. The repertoire holds 55,000 to 70,000 clones, with around 87% as singletons. The input for sequencing was peripheral blood, taken from a patient treated with photon-based radiotherapy. The receptors originated from a man aged 40-49 years with gastric cancer.

The chain carries TRBV2 and TRBJ1-5, with TRBD1 identical over 8 bases. Germline V gene data show CDR1 as SNHLY and CDR2 as FYNNEI. The CDR3 runs 14 residues. With V trimmed by 7 bases and J by 6 bases, 8 bases remained unmatched. The chain's CDR3 is CASTKGQGGQPQHF. CDR3 nucleotide sequence: TGTGCCAGCACCAAAGGACAGGGCGGTCAGCCCCAGCATTTT.

V usage is TRBV7-8 and J usage is TRBJ1-2; possibly TRBD1 for D (6 bases). V gave up 5 bases and J gave up 3 bases, with 10 bases separating them. The CDR3 runs 13 residues. Looked up from germline, CDR1 is SGHVS and CDR2 is FQNEAQ. The CDR3 spells CASSPRGDYGYTF. DNA for the CDR3: TGTGCCAGCAGCCCCAGGGGCGACTATGGCTACACCTTC.

The chain combines TRBV6-1 with TRBJ1-5, with 7 bases identical to TRBD1. V was pared by 5 bases and J by 1 base, with 5 bases of the junction left unmatched. The germline V gene has CDR1 MNHNS and CDR2 SASEGT. This CDR3 region has 15 residues. CDR3 DNA sequence: TGTGCCAGCAGTATGACAGGGAACAGCAATCAGCCCCAGCATTTT. This gives the protein CASSMTGNSNQPQHF.

This clone came up once. The chain couples TRBV5-1 to TRBJ1-2; 7 bases map to TRBD1. V was pared by 2 bases and J by 5 bases, with 9 bases of the junction left unmatched. Per the germline V gene, CDR1 is SGHRS and CDR2 is YFSETQ. This CDR3 is 15 amino acids long. CDR3 region: CASSFSGTALYGYTF. The CDR3, as DNA: TGCGCCAGCAGCTTCTCGGGGACAGCCCTTTATGGCTACACCTTC.

Only a few counts were recorded for this clone. The gene calls are TRBV7-2 and TRBJ1-3; D perhaps matches TRBD1 (5 bases). The CDR3 contains 17 residues. In germline, CDR1 is SGHTA, CDR2 FQGNSA. V was clipped by 4 bases and J by 4 bases, with 20 bases between them. The DNA for the CDR3 is TGTGCCAGCAGCTCCCGGGACGGATCCTCATTGGGAAACACCATATATTTT. It is translated as CASSSRDGSSLGNTIYF.

The chain joins TRBV7-3 to TRBJ1-1, with D tentatively TRBD1 (5 bases). The CDR3 has 16 residues. Deletions cut 1 base from V and 4 bases from J, with 16 bases between. CDR1 and CDR2 from the germline V gene are SGHTA and FQGTGA. The CDR3 loop is CASSLKGVGSGTEAFF. CDR3 nucleotide sequence: TGTGCCAGCAGCTTAAAAGGGGTAGGGAGCGGCACTGAAGCTTTCTTT.

The V and J genes are TRBV5-1 and TRBJ1-2; D is ambiguous. Germline V gives CDR1 SGHRS, CDR2 YFSETQ. This CDR3 has 15 residues. V was cut by 0 bases and J by 4 bases, with 13 bases left in between. The CDR3 loop is CASSLEVGATYGYTF. CDR3 DNA: TGCGCCAGCAGCTTGGAGGTAGGAGCCACCTATGGCTACACCTTC.

This clone was detected only once. The chain recombines TRBV6-4 with TRBJ1-1; the D gene is possibly TRBD1 (5 bases). Trimming pared 3 bases from V and 4 bases from J, leaving 9 bases between. Per the germline V gene, CDR1 is MRHNA and CDR2 is SNTAGT. The CDR3 contains 13 residues. The CDR3 nucleotides read TGTGCCAGCAGTGAACAGGCGGGCACTGAAGCTTTCTTT. Protein sequence: CASSEQAGTEAFF.

The genes are TRBV15 and TRBJ1-1, with D perhaps matching TRBD1 (5 bases). Germline V gene lookup returns CDR1 LNHNV and CDR2 YYDKDF (reference sequence). The V end was cut by 3 bases, the J end by 0 bases, with 14 bases between. The CDR3 has 16 amino acids. The CDR3 DNA is TGTGCCACCAGCAGGGTAGGGGAAGAATTGAACACTGAAGCTTTCTTT. Residues: CATSRVGEELNTEAFF.